A single sample gave rise to the 21 T cell receptor beta chains below, sequenced in a study of blood T cell repertoires in COVID-19. Generated by immunoSEQ multiplex PCR, the TCRdb table keeps only in-frame clones and is missing some. The sample shows roughly 110,000 clones, about 84% of them seen only once. Sequenced material: peripheral blood. Receptors were obtained from a woman aged 60-75 years with acute or convalescent COVID-19.

The table lists this clone with a few counts. The chain recombines TRBV27 with TRBJ1-6; 8 bases align to TRBD1. The CDR3 length is 16 residues. The ends lost 6 bases at V and 10 bases at J; junction bases unmatched: 14. CDR1 is MNHEY and CDR2 is SMNVEV in the germline V gene (reference sequence). DNA for the CDR3: TGTGCCAGCAGGCAGACCTCCGGGACAGGCGGCTCACCCCTCCACTTT. Translation: CASRQTSGTGGSPLHF.

The chain employs TRBV27 and TRBJ1-5; the match to TRBD1 covers 7 bases. The germline V gene has CDR1 MNHEY and CDR2 SMNVEV (reference sequence). This CDR3 is built from 16 residues. V was clipped by 4 bases and J by 5 bases; unmatched bases: 11. In DNA form, the CDR3 reads TGTGCCAGCAGTTCCACCGAAACAGGGGTGTATCAGCCCCAGCATTTT. Amino acid sequence: CASSSTETGVYQPQHF.

The chain has TRBV5-1 and TRBJ1-1, with 8 nucleotides matching TRBD1. Germline assignment: CDR1 SGHRS and CDR2 YFSETQ. Trimming removed 4 bases from V and 3 bases from J; junction bases left unmatched: 5. The CDR3 covers 14 residues. Written as DNA, the CDR3 is TGCGCCAGCAGCCTAACAGGGGGTGACACTGAAGCTTTCTTT. Amino acid sequence: CASSLTGGDTEAFF. Using reference TRBV5-1 and TRBJ1-1 for the parts outside the CDR3, the full variable domain is KAGVTQTPRYLIKTRGQQVTLSCSPISGHRSVSWYQQTPGQGLQFLFEYFSETQRNKGNFPGRFSGRQFSNSRSEMNVSTLELGDSALYLCASSLTGGDTEAFFGQGTRLTVV.

This chain joins TRBV5-6 and TRBJ2-2; 9 bases fit TRBD2. In germline, CDR1 is SGHDT, CDR2 YYEEEE. The CDR3 is made up of 17 amino acids. Trimming removed 4 bases from V and 5 bases from J; junction bases left unmatched: 12. The CDR3 nucleotides are TGTGCCAGCAGCCCGGGGGGTAGCGGGAGACCAACCGGGGAGCTGTTTTTT. As protein: CASSPGGSGRPTGELFF.

This chain uses TRBV27 with TRBJ2-3; the match to TRBD2 covers 12 bases. From germline, CDR1 is MNHEY and CDR2 SMNVEV (reference sequence). With V trimmed by 2 bases and J by 3 bases, 3 bases remained unmatched. The CDR3 has 16 amino acids. In DNA form, the CDR3 reads TGTGCCAGCAGTTTAAAGACTAGCGGGGGAACAGATACGCAGTATTTT. Protein: CASSLKTSGGTDTQYF.

V gene TRBV7-2 combines with J gene TRBJ1-2; weak D call: TRBD1 (6 bases). Trimming left V 5 bases short and J 14 bases short, with 21 bases between. The CDR3 sequence is 13 residues long. The germline CDR1 and CDR2 sequences are SGHTA and FQGNSA. The CDR3 protein is CASSRDRREAGTF. CDR3 nucleotide sequence: TGTGCCAGCAGCCGCGACAGGCGAGAAGCGGGAACCTTC.

The rearrangement uses TRBV7-2 and TRBJ2-1, with TRBD2 matching over 7 bases. With V trimmed by 0 bases and J by 1 base, 3 bases remained unmatched. The CDR3 length is 16 residues. Germline-derived CDR1 and CDR2 are SGHTA and FQGNSA. CDR3 amino acids: CASSLASGGSYNEQFF. In nucleotides, the CDR3 is TGTGCCAGCAGCTTAGCTTCCGGGGGGTCCTACAATGAGCAGTTCTTC. The variable domain in full, with the rest retrieved from reference TRBV7-2 and TRBJ2-1, is GAGVSQSPSNKVTEKGKDVELRCDPISGHTALYWYRQSLGQGLEFLIYFQGNSAPDKSGLPSDRFSAERTGGSVSTLTIQRTQQEDSAVYLCASSLASGGSYNEQFFGPGTRLTVL.

This clone was observed a single time. The J gene is TRBJ2-7, the V gene TRBV19; D possibly corresponds to TRBD2 (6 bases). The germline CDR1 and CDR2 sequences are LNHDA and SQIVND (reference sequence). Trimming took 5 bases from V and 7 from J, leaving 18 bases between them. The CDR3 has 14 residues. CDR3 DNA sequence: TGTGCCAGTAGTCTACAACAGGCTAGCGTGGAGCAGTACTTC. This encodes CASSLQQASVEQYF.

This clone was detected once. At one end, the junction sequence differs from germline, possibly due to a read error. This chain connects TRBV5-6 to TRBJ2-7, with TRBD2 matching 10 bases. This CDR3 has 16 residues. Looked up from germline, CDR1 is SGHDT and CDR2 is YYEEEE. CDR3: CPRSGGEGQAPYEQYF. The CDR3 nucleotides are TGCCCCCGCAGCGGGGGGGAGGGACAGGCCCCCTACGAGCAGTACTTC. Using reference TRBV5-6 and TRBJ2-7 for the parts outside the CDR3, the full variable domain is DAGVTQSPTHLIKTRGQQVTLRCSPKSGHDTVSWYQQALGQGPQFIFQYYEEEERQRGNFPDRFSGHQFPNYSSELNVNALLLGDSALYLCPRSGGEGQAPYEQYFGPGTRLTVT.

This clone showed up just a few times. The chain carries TRBV6-4 and TRBJ2-3; TRBD2 aligns across 10 bases. The V segment lost 5 bases and the J segment 1 base; nucleotides outside the gene matches: 3. This CDR3 spans 15 amino acids. The germline CDR1 and CDR2 sequences are MRHNA and SNTAGT. CDR3 loop: CASSPGTSGTDTQYF. In DNA, the CDR3 is TGTGCCAGCAGTCCCGGGACTAGCGGCACAGATACGCAGTATTTT.

This chain links TRBV7-9 with TRBJ2-5; TRBD2 agrees at 13 bases. Trimming cost V 2 bases and J 2 bases; bases outside gene matches: 5. The CDR3 spans 17 residues. Germline CDR1 is SEHNR and CDR2 is FQNEAQ (reference sequence). CDR3 loop: CASSLLTSGGAQETQYF. CDR3 coding DNA: TGTGCCAGCAGCTTACTTACTAGCGGGGGGGCACAAGAGACCCAGTACTTC.

CDR3 in DNA: TGTGCCAGCAGTGAAATTTCAATCAACTACGAGCAGTACTTC. This encodes CASSEISINYEQYF. The chain employs TRBV6-1 and TRBJ2-7, with D hard to call. Trimming shortened V by 2 bases and J by 3 bases, and 11 bases separated the two germline ends. The CDR3 length is 14 residues. Germline CDR1 MNHNS, CDR2 SASEGT.

The gene calls are TRBV27 and TRBJ2-6, with 11 bases identical to TRBD1. The length of the CDR3 is 19 residues. CDR1 is MNHEY, CDR2 SMNVEV, per germline (reference sequence). The ends lost 3 bases at V and 3 bases at J; junction bases unmatched: 10. CDR3 residues: CASSFWTGGAFGGANVLTF. The CDR3 nucleotides read TGTGCCAGCAGTTTTTGGACAGGGGGCGCGTTTGGTGGGGCCAACGTCCTGACTTTC.

The V and J genes are TRBV18 and TRBJ2-2, with TRBD2 matching over 13 bases. After removal of 4 bases from V and 4 bases from J, the junction contained 3 bases not matched to a gene. The CDR3 consists of 16 residues. Per the germline V gene, CDR1 is KGHSH and CDR2 is LQKENI. This CDR3 is CASSRGLAGATGELFF. CDR3 nucleotides: TGTGCCAGCTCACGCGGACTAGCGGGAGCCACCGGGGAGCTGTTTTTT.

This sequence joins TRBV7-8 and TRBJ1-6; no clear D gene. V lost 1 base to trimming and J lost 9 bases, with 13 bases between them. Per the germline V gene, CDR1 is SGHVS and CDR2 is FQNEAQ. The CDR3 runs 15 residues. The CDR3 coding sequence is TGTGCCAGCAGCTTAGGCTACGGGGATCGTTCACCCCTCCACTTT. Translation gives CASSLGYGDRSPLHF.

The chain has TRBV6-1 and TRBJ2-5; 8 nucleotides align to TRBD1. The V segment lost 0 bases and the J segment 6 bases; nucleotides outside the gene matches: 9. Germline V gene data show CDR1 as MNHNS and CDR2 as SASEGT. This CDR3 comprises 16 residues. CDR3 nucleotides: TGTGCCAGCAGTGAAGCAGGAGGCCAGGGGGCGAAGACCCAGTACTTC. As protein: CASSEAGGQGAKTQYF.

This sequence joins TRBV6-5 and TRBJ2-7; 10 bases are a match to TRBD2. Germline-derived CDR1 and CDR2 are MNHEY and SVGAGI. This CDR3 comprises 13 residues. Trimming cost V 2 bases and J 9 bases; bases outside gene matches: 4. The CDR3 coding sequence is TGTGCCAGCAGTTACGCTAGCGGGAGTTGGCAGTACTTC. Its translation: CASSYASGSWQYF.

In its sample, this clone was seen many times. V and J are TRBV12-3 or TRBV12-4 and TRBJ2-7; tentatively, D is TRBD1 (5 bases). The CDR3 runs 13 residues. V was shortened by 6 bases and J by 4 bases, with 13 bases between the two germline ends. CDR3 DNA sequence: TGTGCCAGCAGAGATAGGGGATATTACGAGCAGTACTTC. Translation: CASRDRGYYEQYF.

This rearrangement joins TRBV11-3 to TRBJ2-2; D is perhaps TRBD1 (6 bases). The germline gives CDR1 SGHNT, CDR2 YENEEA. V was pared by 5 bases and J by 0 bases, with 10 bases between. This CDR3 comprises 15 residues. In nucleotides, the CDR3 is TGTGCCAGCAGCGCGAGGGGGACGAACACCGGGGAGCTGTTTTTT. This codes for CASSARGTNTGELFF.

This chain joins TRBV6-1 and TRBJ1-6; D is ambiguous. V lost 4 bases and J 0 bases, leaving 10 bases between the germline ends. The CDR3 is 16 residues long. Germline lookup yields CDR1 MNHNS and CDR2 SASEGT. CDR3 sequence: CASSAYFDSYNSPLHF. As DNA, the CDR3 is TGTGCCAGCAGTGCCTACTTTGACTCCTATAATTCACCCCTCCACTTT.

The chain recombines TRBV6-5 with TRBJ1-4; a weak D match, TRBD1 (5 bases). The V end lost 6 bases, the J end lost 9 bases, and 20 bases lay between the germline ends. The length of the CDR3 is 15 residues. Germline loops: CDR1 MNHEY, CDR2 SVGAGI. Here the CDR3 reads CASSYVSSGEKKLFF. CDR3 coding DNA: TGTGCCAGCAGCTACGTTTCCTCGGGGGAAAAAAAACTGTTTTTT.